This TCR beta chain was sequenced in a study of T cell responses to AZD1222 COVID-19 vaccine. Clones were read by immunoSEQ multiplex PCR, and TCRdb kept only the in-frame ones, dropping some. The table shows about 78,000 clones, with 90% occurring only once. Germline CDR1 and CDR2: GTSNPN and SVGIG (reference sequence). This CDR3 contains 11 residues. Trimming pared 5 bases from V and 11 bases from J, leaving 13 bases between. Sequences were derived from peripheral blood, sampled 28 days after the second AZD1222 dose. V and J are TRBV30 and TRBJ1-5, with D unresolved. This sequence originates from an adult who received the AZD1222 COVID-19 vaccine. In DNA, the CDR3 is TGTGCCTGGCCCCCTTCCAAGACCCAGCATTTT. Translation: CAWPPSKTQHF.